The 15 T cell receptor beta chains below were found in one sample sequenced in a study of early T cells in non-severe SARS-CoV-2 infection. MiXCR, run by TCRdb on the 5' RACE reads, gives a single entry per CDR3 protein. The data show tens of thousands of distinct CDR3 sequences, with over 10% seen just once and about 7.7% held by the top ten. The sequenced sample was whole blood. Receptor source: an adult who was a healthcare worker with PCR-confirmed SARS-CoV-2 infection or an uninfected control (not recorded which).

The gene calls are TRBV3-1 and TRBJ1-6; D gene uncertain. Germline lookup yields CDR1 LGHDT and CDR2 YNNKEL (reference sequence). Trimming stripped 0 bases from V and 7 bases from J, with 13 bases between. CDR3 length equals 16 residues. The CDR3 spells CASSQEGQVLNSPLHF. The DNA of the CDR3 is TGTGCCAGCAGCCAAGAAGGTCAGGTTCTAAATTCACCCCTCCACTTT. Using reference TRBV3-1 and TRBJ1-6 for the parts outside the CDR3, the full variable domain is DTAVSQTPKYLVTQMGNDKSIKCEQNLGHDTMYWYKQDSKKFLKIMFSYNNKELIINETVPNRFSPKSPDKAHLNLHINSLELGDSAVYFCASSQEGQVLNSPLHFGNGTRLTVT.

This clonotype was observed many times. This chain links TRBV11-1 with TRBJ2-1; TRBD2 matches 11 bases. Per germline, CDR1 SGHAT and CDR2 FQDESV (reference sequence). The CDR3 loop spans 15 amino acids. The V gene end was trimmed by 4 bases and the J gene end by 7 bases; junction bases not matched to a gene: 6. The CDR3 sequence: CASSSGTSGRNEQFF. In DNA, the CDR3 is TGTGCCAGCAGCTCCGGGACTAGCGGAAGGAATGAGCAGTTCTTC.

In its sample, this clonotype was seen many times. The genes are TRBV5-1 and TRBJ1-1; D is uncertain. Per the germline V gene, CDR1 is SGHRS and CDR2 is YFSETQ. This CDR3 contains 15 residues. V gave up 0 bases and J gave up 4 bases, with 13 bases separating them. In DNA form, the CDR3 reads TGCGCCAGCAGCTTGGCCGGCGGGGTGGCCACTGAAGCTTTCTTT. The encoded protein is CASSLAGGVATEAFF.

The CDR3 loop is CSARQGFHEQYF. CDR3 DNA sequence: TGCAGCGCTCGCCAGGGGTTCCACGAGCAGTACTTC. The rearrangement joins TRBV29-1 to TRBJ2-7; tentatively, D is TRBD1 (6 bases). The CDR3 runs to 12 residues. Germline-derived CDR1 and CDR2 are SQVTM and ANQGSEA. V dropped 7 bases and J dropped 5 bases, with 15 bases sitting between them.

The chain employs TRBV6-5 and TRBJ2-3; TRBD2 aligns across 13 bases. Trimming at V came to 5 bases and at J to 2 bases, leaving 7 bases not matched to a gene. This CDR3 is 17 amino acids long. The germline gives CDR1 MNHEY, CDR2 SVGAGI. CDR3 protein: CASSPGTSGINTDTQYF. CDR3 nucleotides: TGTGCCAGCAGTCCCGGGACTAGCGGGATTAACACAGATACGCAGTATTTT.

This clonotype appeared many times. The chain is built from TRBV19 and TRBJ1-5, with D uncertain. The CDR3 is made up of 15 amino acids. Germline V gene lookup returns CDR1 LNHDA and CDR2 SQIVND (reference sequence). Trimming shortened V by 3 bases and J by 1 base, and 10 bases separated the two germline ends. Written as DNA, the CDR3 is TGTGCCAGTAGTATCGTTGCGGAAAGCAATCAGCCCCAGCATTTT. This gives the protein CASSIVAESNQPQHF.

This clonotype occurred a few times. The chain uses TRBV28 and TRBJ1-1; a possible D gene is TRBD1 (6 bases). V gave up 5 bases and J gave up 4 bases, with 14 bases separating them. This CDR3 spans 14 amino acids. Germline values: CDR1 MDHEN, CDR2 SYDVKM. The CDR3 DNA reads TGTGCCAGCAGTACCTCCACCAGGGGCACTGAAGCTTTCTTT. Its protein product is CASSTSTRGTEAFF.

This clonotype occurred many times. V gene TRBV20-1 combines with J gene TRBJ2-5; D uncertain. CDR3 size: 12 residues. The V and J ends lost 7 bases and 5 bases respectively, with 14 bases between them. The germline gives CDR1 DFQATT, CDR2 SNEGSKA (reference sequence). CDR3 region: CSVVGFGETQYF. The CDR3 nucleotides are TGCAGTGTAGTCGGGTTTGGGGAGACCCAGTACTTC.

As regards this clonotype: A junction boundary mismatches the germline segment, possibly from a read error. This chain links TRBV28 with TRBJ2-3; no clear D gene. This CDR3 has 12 residues. The germline V gene encodes CDR1 MDHEN and CDR2 SYDVKM. CDR3 amino acids: CARSLGQRTQYF. In DNA form, the CDR3 reads TGTGCCAGGAGTTTAGGGCAGAGAACGCAGTATTTT.

The sample holds many counts of this clonotype. V is TRBV7-8 and J is TRBJ2-3; a possible D gene is TRBD1 (6 bases). The ends were cut back, 4 bases at V and 3 bases at J, with 14 bases in the middle. The CDR3 extends over 15 amino acids. The V gene's germline CDR1 is SGHVS and CDR2 FQNEAQ. CDR3 loop: CASSSGAPATDTQYF. CDR3 nucleotide sequence: TGTGCCAGCAGCTCAGGGGCCCCCGCGACAGATACGCAGTATTTT.

This clonotype was seen at least ten times. The CDR3 region has the DNA TGTGCCAGCGCTTTTGTCCCCGGGGAGCTGTTTTTT. Translated: CASAFVPGELFF. The rearrangement links TRBV12-3 or TRBV12-4 to TRBJ2-2; no clear D gene. V was shortened by 8 bases and J by 6 bases, with 10 bases between the two germline ends. The CDR3 totals 12 residues.

The chain employs TRBV20-1 and TRBJ1-4; D is unclear. This CDR3 has 16 amino acids. V lost 3 bases, J lost 2 bases, and 16 bases lay in between. In germline, CDR1 is DFQATT, CDR2 SNEGSKA (reference sequence). The CDR3 bases are TGCAGTGCTAGTAAGGCCATTTCGGGCACTAATGAAAAACTGTTTTTT. Translating it yields CSASKAISGTNEKLFF.

The chain couples TRBV20-1 to TRBJ2-1; the D gene is possibly TRBD2 (6 bases). The CDR3 spans 15 residues. V lost 6 bases and J 0 bases, leaving 15 bases between the germline ends. Germline-derived CDR1 and CDR2 are DFQATT and SNEGSKA (reference sequence). CDR3 loop: CSAPDYRSSYNEQFF. CDR3 sequence (DNA): TGCAGTGCCCCGGACTACCGAAGCTCCTACAATGAGCAGTTCTTC.

The chain couples TRBV7-9 to TRBJ1-1, with D uncertain. CDR1 is SEHNR, CDR2 FQNEAQ, per germline (reference sequence). Trimming shortened V by 3 bases and J by 5 bases, and 10 bases separated the two germline ends. The CDR3 covers 13 residues. The CDR3 DNA reads TGTGCCAGCAGCTTTCCGGCGAGTACTGAAGCTTTCTTT. Its translation is CASSFPASTEAFF.

The chain is built from TRBV29-1 and TRBJ2-3; 7 nucleotides agree with TRBD1. Losses at the gene ends were 3 bases for V and 2 bases for J; bases not matched to a gene: 11. CDR1 SQVTM and CDR2 ANQGSEA come from the germline V gene. The CDR3 has 16 residues. The CDR3 DNA is TGCAGCGTTGAGGATCAGGGACAGCTTGCCACAGATACGCAGTATTTT. This sequence encodes CSVEDQGQLATDTQYF.